This T cell receptor beta chain was captured by sequencing in a study of Ad26.COV2.S vaccination and SARS-CoV-2 variants. The wider study: Donor was one of the participants in the Ad26.COV2.S arm of the COV1001 trial. By the intramuscular route, Ad26.COV2.S was given once, or twice 56 days apart.

General observations from the study: The analyses of TCR breadth and depth may have understated the size of total T cell responses.

A remark on this clone: What it binds is unknown.

Produced via immunoSEQ multiplex PCR; TCRdb's table is partial and in-frame only. The sample consists of 380,000 or so clones, roughly 85% of them appearing once. The CDR3 spans 13 residues. In germline, CDR1 is DFQATT, CDR2 SNEGSKA (reference sequence). V gave up 6 bases and J gave up 9 bases; unmatched junction bases: 7. The treatment denotes: around 19 received Ad26.COV2.S at low or high dose, single or two shots; 5 received placebo; per-sample allocation not given. Day 63 following the first vaccine or placebo injection was when the samples were taken. This Boston cohort included adults aged 18-55 years.

Sequencing was performed on peripheral blood, taken in a trial of Ad26.COV2.S vaccine versus placebo. The gene calls are TRBV20-1 and TRBJ2-1; TRBD2 aligns across 11 bases. This receptor was identified in a person aged 18 to 65 who received the Ad26.COV2.S COVID-19 vaccine or a placebo. CDR3 nucleotide sequence: TGCAGTGCCAGTAGCGGGGGGGCAAGTGAGCAGTTCTTC. This codes for CSASSGGASEQFF.